This T cell receptor beta chain was found in a study of graft-versus-host responses after intestinal transplantation. Overall study findings and caveats: Patients who carried graft-donor T cell macrochimerism also had high graft-versus-host to host-versus-graft clonal ratios in their allografts. Early post-transplant HvG declines showed an association with peak circulating GvH clone levels.

On this clone: Its antigen is unknown.

Germline V gene sequence: CDR1 SGHDT, CDR2 YYEEEE. With V trimmed by 1 base and J by 8 bases, 4 bases remained unmatched. This CDR3 comprises 14 residues. TCRdb keeps only in-frame clones here, not all; method: immunoSEQ multiplex PCR. The sample has around 100,000 clones; roughly 87% are singletons. The sequencing used unstimulated CD4+ T cells sorted from spleen or lymph node cells, collected before transplant. This sequence originates from a human donor who was the organ donor for an intestinal transplant. The rearrangement joins TRBV5-6 to TRBJ1-5; 9 bases align to TRBD1. The CDR3 region is CASSLKTGGKPQHF. The CDR3 nucleotides read TGTGCCAGCAGCTTGAAAACAGGGGGCAAGCCCCAGCATTTT. Based on the CDR3 plus reference TRBV5-6 and TRBJ1-5, the full variable domain is DAGVTQSPTHLIKTRGQQVTLRCSPKSGHDTVSWYQQALGQGPQFIFQYYEEEERQRGNFPDRFSGHQFPNYSSELNVNALLLGDSALYLCASSLKTGGKPQHFGDGTRLSIL.